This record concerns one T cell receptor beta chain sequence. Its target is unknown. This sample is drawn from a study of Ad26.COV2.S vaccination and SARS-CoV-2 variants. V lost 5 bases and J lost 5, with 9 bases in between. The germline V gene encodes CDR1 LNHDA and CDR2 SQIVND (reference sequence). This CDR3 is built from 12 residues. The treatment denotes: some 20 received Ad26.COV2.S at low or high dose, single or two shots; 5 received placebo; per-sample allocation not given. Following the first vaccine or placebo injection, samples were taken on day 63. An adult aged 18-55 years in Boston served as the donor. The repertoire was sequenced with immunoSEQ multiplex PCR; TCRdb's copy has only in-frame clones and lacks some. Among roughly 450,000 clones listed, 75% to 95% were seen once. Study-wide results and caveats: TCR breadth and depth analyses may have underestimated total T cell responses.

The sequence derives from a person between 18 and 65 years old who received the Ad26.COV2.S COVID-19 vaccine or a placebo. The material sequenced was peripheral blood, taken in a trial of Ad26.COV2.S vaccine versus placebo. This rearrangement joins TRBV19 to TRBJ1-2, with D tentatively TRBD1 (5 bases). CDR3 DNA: TGTGCCAGTAGTGTGGCAGGGTATGGCTACACCTTC. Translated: CASSVAGYGYTF. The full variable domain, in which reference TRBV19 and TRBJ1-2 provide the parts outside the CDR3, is DGGITQSPKYLFRKEGQNVTLSCEQNLNHDAMYWYRQDPGQGLRLIYYSQIVNDFQKGDIAEGYSVSREKKESFPLTVTSAQKNPTAFYLCASSVAGYGYTFGSGTRLTVV.